This T cell receptor (beta chain) was documented in a study of T cell responses to AZD1222 COVID-19 vaccine. Broader study findings: AZD1222 recipients seropositive at baseline numbered only five to seven. The peak T cell response came first, and repertoires were sampled only after it. Donors skewed white British and female; clonal diversity was possibly underestimated. Across the whole spike, CD4 TCRs peaked at regions 160-218 and 743-854.

The CDR3 spans 14 residues. Germline lookup yields CDR1 MNHEY and CDR2 SMNVEV (reference sequence). With 0 bases removed from V and 6 bases from J, the gap between germline ends came to 12 bases. In the case of this clone: Its matching antigen is unknown.

Assay: immunoSEQ multiplex PCR; the TCRdb copy retains only in-frame clones and omits some. The sample has some 150,000 clones; about 90% are singletons. Material: peripheral blood, obtained on day 0 of AZD1222 vaccination. This chain joins TRBV27 and TRBJ2-7; D tentatively reads TRBD1 or TRBD2 (5 bases each). This TCR came from an adult in good health. The CDR3 DNA is TGTGCCAGCAGTTTATCCCCAGGGAGTACCGAGCAGTACTTC. Amino acids: CASSLSPGSTEQYF.